The 19 T cell receptor beta chains presented below share a single source sample, sequenced in a study of human T cells and chemical hapten exposure (dated by TCRdb to the early 2020s). Libraries were constructed by RACE. The data were produced on a NextSeq 500. TCRdb trimmed the raw reads at Q25, called clones with MiXCR and kept productive beta chains. A single entry per CDR3 protein holds the most common genes and DNA from its merged rows. This sample holds roughly 120,000 distinct CDR3 sequences; approximately 8.8% were observed only once. Approximately 3% of the sample is taken by the ten largest. Per the publication, the time point label means: patch test 2, 6 weeks after DPC sensitization. Reading the label with the study, this specimen's treatment or condition is: therapeutic diphenylcyclopropenone sensitization with weekly scalp DPC. The material was whole blood, obtained in connection with sensitization to the hapten diphenylcyclopropenone (DPC). These receptors were collected from a middle-aged woman with alopecia areata. Some clones in this sample may be carry-over from other donors' samples.

This sequence joins TRBV15 and TRBJ1-2; no reliable D call. V was cut by 0 bases and J by 8 bases, with 7 bases left in between. Germline CDR1 LNHNV, CDR2 YYDKDF (reference sequence). The CDR3 sequence is 12 residues long. The CDR3 bases are TGTGCCACCAGCAGAGATGAAGCCGGCTACACCTTC. Protein product: CATSRDEAGYTF.

This clonotype was seen only a few times. The chain is built from TRBV21-1 and TRBJ1-4. TRBV21-1 is termed a pseudogene. The CDR3 length is 16 residues. The CDR3 coding sequence is TGTGCCAGCAGCAAACCGCGTGGTGATAGCCCTGAAAAACTGTTTTTT. Residues: CASSKPRGDSPEKLFF.

Remarks on this clonotype: It may be a read error: a sequence one base away is much more abundant. The genes are TRBV5-5 and TRBJ2-3; perhaps TRBD2 as D (6 bases). The CDR3 consists of 15 residues. The germline V gene has CDR1 SGHKS and CDR2 YYEKEE (reference sequence). The CDR3 reads CASSLWFTSTETQYF. CDR3 DNA sequence: TGTGCCAGCAGCCTCTGGTTCACTAGCACAGAAACGCAGTATTTT.

In its sample, this clonotype was seen many times. The chain employs TRBV19 and TRBJ2-1; D is unresolved. CDR1 is LNHDA, CDR2 SQIVND, per germline (reference sequence). Trimming removed 3 bases from V and 7 bases from J, with 7 bases in between. The CDR3 contains 12 residues. The CDR3 protein is CASSIQGNEQFF. The CDR3, as DNA: TGTGCCAGTAGTATCCAAGGGAATGAGCAGTTCTTC.

In this sample, this clonotype turned up a few times. The rearrangement uses TRBV14 and TRBJ1-3, with TRBD1 matching over 7 bases. From germline, CDR1 is SGHDN and CDR2 FVKESK. Trimming cost V 1 base and J 4 bases; bases outside gene matches: 4. CDR3 size: 15 residues. DNA for the CDR3: TGTGCCAGCAGCCAAGTGACAGGGCTGGGAAACACCATATATTTT. It encodes CASSQVTGLGNTIYF.

This clonotype was seen a few times. The chain carries TRBV12-3 or TRBV12-4 and TRBJ1-1, with D unclear. The CDR3 is 11 residues long. V shed 8 bases and J shed 4 bases, with 8 bases lying between them. The CDR3 loop is CASAWSTEAFF. CDR3 nucleotides: TGTGCCAGCGCCTGGAGCACTGAAGCTTTCTTT.

In its sample, this clonotype was seen many times. V and J are TRBV6-5 and TRBJ1-1, with D unclear. Trimming took off 6 bases at V and 7 bases at J, with 9 bases between the two ends. CDR3 length: 11 residues. Germline lookup yields CDR1 MNHEY and CDR2 SVGAGI. Here the CDR3 reads CASRAKYEAFF. The CDR3 coding sequence is TGTGCCAGCAGGGCCAAATATGAAGCTTTCTTT.

V is TRBV28 and J is TRBJ1-6; D is unclear. Germline V lookup: CDR1 MDHEN, CDR2 SYDVKM. The CDR3 contains 16 residues. Trimming shortened V by 6 bases and J by 2 bases, and 14 bases separated the two germline ends. CDR3 nucleotide sequence: TGTGCCAGCAGGACGACTGCTACGCCCTATAATTCACCCCTCCACTTT. Its protein product is CASRTTATPYNSPLHF.

The rearrangement uses TRBV3-2 and TRBJ2-3; the listed D gene, TRBD2, was not tested against the DNA. TRBV3-2 is shown as a pseudogene. This CDR3 has 15 amino acids. This CDR3 is CASSQVASGGAGQYF. CDR3 nucleotide sequence: TGTGCCAGCAGCCAGGTGGCTAGCGGGGGGGCCGGGCAGTATTTT.

This clonotype occurred a few times. This chain joins TRBV3-1 and TRBJ2-2; perhaps TRBD2 as D (5 bases). Germline CDR1 LGHDT, CDR2 YNNKEL (reference sequence). Trimming stripped 8 bases from V and 6 bases from J, with 16 bases between. CDR3 length equals 14 residues. This CDR3 reads CASGESSWPGELFF. The DNA of the CDR3 is TGTGCCAGCGGGGAGTCTAGCTGGCCCGGGGAGCTGTTTTTT.

This clonotype was counted ten times or more. The V gene is TRBV7-2, the J gene TRBJ1-6; possibly TRBD1 for D (5 bases). CDR3 length: 16 residues. The V end lost 5 bases, the J end lost 6 bases, and 17 bases lay between the germline ends. The V gene's germline CDR1 is SGHTA and CDR2 FQGNSA. CDR3 region: CASSPGPDRPNSPLHF. The CDR3 DNA reads TGTGCCAGCAGCCCGGGACCCGACCGTCCTAATTCACCCCTCCACTTT. The whole variable domain, remainder taken from reference TRBV7-2 and TRBJ1-6, is GAGVSQSPSNKVTEKGKDVELRCDPISGHTALYWYRQSLGQGLEFLIYFQGNSAPDKSGLPSDRFSAERTGGSVSTLTIQRTQQEDSAVYLCASSPGPDRPNSPLHFGNGTRLTVT.

This clonotype was picked up a small number of times. The V gene is TRBV4-2, the J gene TRBJ1-2, with 12 nucleotides matching TRBD1. The germline gives CDR1 LGHNA, CDR2 YNFKEQ. With V trimmed by 1 base and J by 4 bases, 7 bases remained unmatched. This CDR3 has 17 residues. CDR3 nucleotide sequence: TGTGCCAGCAGCCAAGCGCCGGGACAGGGGGCTAGCTATGGCTACACCTTC. It encodes CASSQAPGQGASYGYTF.

This clonotype was seen many times. V usage is TRBV2 and J usage is TRBJ2-1; D possibly corresponds to TRBD2 (5 bases). The CDR3 totals 14 residues. CDR1 and CDR2 from the germline V gene are SNHLY and FYNNEI. The ends were cut back, 8 bases at V and 1 base at J, with 12 bases in the middle. CDR3 in DNA: TGTGCCAGCCCGCGGGCCGGTTCCTACAATGAGCAGTTCTTC. It is translated as CASPRAGSYNEQFF.

This clonotype turned up a few times. The V call is TRBV4-3, the J call TRBJ2-2, with no clear D. The CDR3 is made up of 13 amino acids. Trimming shortened V by 4 bases and J by 7 bases, and 10 bases separated the two germline ends. Looked up from germline, CDR1 is LGHNA and CDR2 is YSLEER. CDR3 sequence (DNA): TGCGCCAGCAGCCGCCAAGGTTTCGGGGAGCTGTTTTTT. Its protein is CASSRQGFGELFF.

This clonotype was found many times. The chain uses TRBV7-2 and TRBJ2-7; 10 positions agree with TRBD1. The trim removed 0 bases at V and 4 bases at J, leaving 6 bases unmatched. This CDR3 has 16 residues. Germline V gives CDR1 SGHTA, CDR2 FQGNSA. This CDR3 reads CASSLAADRGRYEQYF. In DNA form, the CDR3 reads TGTGCCAGCAGCTTAGCGGCCGACAGGGGGCGGTACGAGCAGTACTTC. The complete variable domain, with remaining parts taken from reference TRBV7-2 and TRBJ2-7, reads GAGVSQSPSNKVTEKGKDVELRCDPISGHTALYWYRQSLGQGLEFLIYFQGNSAPDKSGLPSDRFSAERTGGSVSTLTIQRTQQEDSAVYLCASSLAADRGRYEQYFGPGTRLTVT.

The sample holds many counts of this clonotype. The chain joins TRBV20-1 to TRBJ2-2, with 8 nucleotides matching TRBD2. After removal of 3 bases from V and 0 bases from J, the junction contained 0 bases not matched to a gene. The CDR3 is 14 residues long. CDR1 and CDR2 (germline): DFQATT, SNEGSKA (reference sequence). CDR3 sequence: CSARGLANTGELFF. The CDR3 DNA reads as TGCAGTGCTAGGGGACTAGCGAACACCGGGGAGCTGTTTTTT.

A few counts support this clonotype. One end of the junction fails to match germline, which may point to a read error. V gene TRBV6-5 combines with J gene TRBJ1-1; 7 nucleotides match TRBD1. CDR1 is MNHEY, CDR2 SVGAGI, per germline. This CDR3 comprises 14 residues. CDR3: CASRRGQGDTEVFF. CDR3 coding DNA: TGTGCCAGCAGGAGGGGGCAGGGGGACACTGAAGTTTTCTTT.

Ten or more counts support this clonotype. The V gene is TRBV29-1, the J gene TRBJ1-6, with 9 bases that match TRBD1. CDR1 and CDR2 from the germline V gene are SQVTM and ANQGSEA. The CDR3 sequence is 20 residues long. Trimming removed 7 bases from V and 1 base from J; junction bases left unmatched: 20. Here the CDR3 DNA reads TGCAGCGCGATCCCTGACTCGGACAGGGGAGTCTGTTCCTATAATTCACCCCTCCACTTT. This codes for CSAIPDSDRGVCSYNSPLHF.

This clonotype was seen repeatedly, ten times or more. The V gene is TRBV5-1, the J gene TRBJ2-4; a possible D gene is TRBD2 (6 bases). The CDR3 sequence is 15 residues long. The V gene's germline CDR1 is SGHRS and CDR2 YFSETQ. The V end was cut by 3 bases, the J end by 0 bases, with 10 bases between. The CDR3 sequence: CASSWGELAKNIQYF. The CDR3 region has the DNA TGCGCCAGCAGCTGGGGGGAACTAGCCAAAAACATTCAGTACTTC.